This passage covers 3 T cell receptor beta chains from one sample sequenced in a study of cytomegalovirus exposure and HLA in healthy donors. The PCR was carried out with 60 Vbeta primers and 13 Jbeta primers. TCRdb's table, derived via immunoSEQ multiplex PCR, lists solely in-frame clones and lacks some. The table includes hundreds of thousands of clones, about 83% detected once. Material: PBMCs. The source of these receptors is a man aged 35 to 55 in good health and CMV-seronegative.

This rearrangement joins TRBV29-1 to TRBJ1-1; TRBD1 might be the D (5 bases). Trimming removed 4 bases from V and 3 bases from J, with 15 bases in between. Per germline, CDR1 SQVTM and CDR2 ANQGSEA. This CDR3 region has 14 residues. In DNA, the CDR3 is TGCAGCGTTGTCGTACGGGGGAAGGACACTGAAGCTTTCTTT. This sequence encodes CSVVVRGKDTEAFF.

The chain joins TRBV15 to TRBJ2-1, with D tentatively TRBD2 (6 bases). Per the germline V gene, CDR1 is LNHNV and CDR2 is YYDKDF (reference sequence). Trimming stripped 3 bases from V and 4 bases from J, with 13 bases between. CDR3 length: 15 amino acids. CDR3: CATSSPWRDYNEQFF. CDR3 in DNA: TGTGCCACCAGCAGTCCATGGCGGGATTACAATGAGCAGTTCTTC.

A word on this clone: This CDR3 is also generated by other DNA sequences in the sample. The chain joins TRBV7-2 to TRBJ2-3; a possible D gene is TRBD1 (6 bases). From germline, CDR1 is SGHTA and CDR2 FQGNSA. The CDR3 sequence is 14 residues long. Trimming took off 5 bases at V and 2 bases at J, with 11 bases between the two ends. The DNA for the CDR3 is TGTGCCAGCAGCCTGGGACAAATCACAGATACGCAGTATTTT. Protein: CASSLGQITDTQYF.